This T cell receptor (beta chain) comes out of a study of blood T cell repertoires in COVID-19. Study in general: PBMCs, B-cell-depleted T cells, or T cells provided the cDNA or gDNA that made up the material.

After removal of 4 bases from V and 4 bases from J, the junction contained 11 bases not matched to a gene. Germline V gene lookup returns CDR1 MDHEN and CDR2 SYDVKM. The length of the CDR3 is 17 residues. Clones were sequenced by immunoSEQ multiplex PCR, and TCRdb holds only the in-frame ones, with some missing. The sample shows roughly 400,000 clones, 75% to 90% of them seen only once. Living in about 25 US areas, the participants were between roughly 18 and 89 years of age. Assignments of participants to cohorts depended upon their own reported clinical history. Recovery meant two consecutive negative NP/OP PCR tests, professional clearance, or resolved symptoms.

The sequenced material came from PBMCs or T cells enriched from blood (not recorded which). The chain combines TRBV28 with TRBJ2-2; 8 bases map to TRBD2. This sequence was found in a man aged 25-45 years who had recovered from COVID-19. The CDR3 region has the DNA TGTGCCAGCAGTTCTCTCGCAGCGGGAGTCGGCACCGGGGAGCTGTTTTTT. The encoded protein is CASSSLAAGVGTGELFF. The full variable domain, rest sourced from reference TRBV28 and TRBJ2-2, is DVKVTQSSRYLVKRTGEKVFLECVQDMDHENMFWYRQDPGLGLRLIYFSYDVKMKEKGDIPEGYSVSREKKERFSLILESASTNQTSMYLCASSSLAAGVGTGELFFGEGSRLTVL.